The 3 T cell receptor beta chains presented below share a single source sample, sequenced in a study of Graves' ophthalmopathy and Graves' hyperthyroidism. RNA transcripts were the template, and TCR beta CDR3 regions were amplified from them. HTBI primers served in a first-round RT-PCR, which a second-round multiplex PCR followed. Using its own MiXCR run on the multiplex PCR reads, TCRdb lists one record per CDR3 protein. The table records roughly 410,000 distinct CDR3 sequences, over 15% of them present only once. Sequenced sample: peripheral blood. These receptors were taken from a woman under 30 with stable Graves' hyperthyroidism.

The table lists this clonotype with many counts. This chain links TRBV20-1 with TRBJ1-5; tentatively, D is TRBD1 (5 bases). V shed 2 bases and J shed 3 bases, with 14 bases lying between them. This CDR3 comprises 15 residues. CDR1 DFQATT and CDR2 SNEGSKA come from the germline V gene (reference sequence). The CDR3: CSARFPGIVNQPQHF. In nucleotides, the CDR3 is TGCAGTGCTAGATTCCCAGGGATTGTCAATCAGCCCCAGCATTTT.

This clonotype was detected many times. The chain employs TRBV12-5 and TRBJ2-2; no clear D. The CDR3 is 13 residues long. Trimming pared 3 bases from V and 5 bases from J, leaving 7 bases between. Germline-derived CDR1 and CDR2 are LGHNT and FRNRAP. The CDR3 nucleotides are TGTGCTAGTGGTTTCTTGGTTACCGGGGAGCTGTTTTTT. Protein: CASGFLVTGELFF.

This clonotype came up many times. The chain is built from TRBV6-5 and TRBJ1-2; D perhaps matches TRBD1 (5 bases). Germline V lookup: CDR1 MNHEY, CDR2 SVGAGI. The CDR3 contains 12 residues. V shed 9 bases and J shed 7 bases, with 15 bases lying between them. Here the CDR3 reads CASSGGGSGYTF. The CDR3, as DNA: TGTGCCAGTTCGGGGGGAGGCTCTGGCTACACCTTC.